These 5 T cell receptor beta chains came from one sample sequenced in a study of T cell repertoires in cytomegalovirus infection. TCRdb re-analysed the reads in MiXCR, keeping a single row per CDR3 protein. In the table there are over 100,000 distinct CDR3 sequences, around a tenth of which are singletons. Antigens for these TCRs are unknown. Sequenced material: PBMCs, sequenced either directly or after in vitro stimulation (not recorded which). These receptors originate from a human donor in good health (CMV status not recorded). Some clones in this sample may be carry-over from other donors' samples.

This clonotype was counted at least ten times. This chain uses TRBV27 with TRBJ2-7; D gene unclear. The CDR3 runs to 12 residues. Germline values: CDR1 MNHEY, CDR2 SMNVEV (reference sequence). V lost 3 bases and J lost 6, with 9 bases in between. CDR3 bases: TGTGCCAGCAGTTTGTTCGGAACCGAGCAGTACTTC. Amino acid sequence: CASSLFGTEQYF.

This rearrangement joins TRBV20-1 to TRBJ1-1; 10 nucleotides align to TRBD1. The CDR3 is 13 amino acids. Trimming removed 5 bases from V and 5 bases from J; junction bases left unmatched: 5. CDR1 is DFQATT and CDR2 is SNEGSKA in the germline V gene (reference sequence). CDR3 sequence reads: CSASRTGGTEAFF. The CDR3 nucleotides are TGCAGTGCTTCAAGGACAGGGGGGACTGAAGCTTTCTTT.

This clonotype came up a few times. The rearrangement uses TRBV7-9 and TRBJ1-5; D possibly corresponds to TRBD1 (5 bases). CDR1 and CDR2 from the germline V gene are SEHNR and FQNEAQ (reference sequence). The V gene lost 5 bases and the J gene lost 4 bases, with 9 bases spanning the gap. The CDR3 is 13 residues long. CDR3 in amino acids: CASSVRENQPQHF. DNA for the CDR3: TGTGCCAGCAGCGTCAGGGAGAATCAGCCCCAGCATTTT.

The V gene is TRBV5-8, the J gene TRBJ2-3; no definite D call. This CDR3 has 16 amino acids. V lost 2 bases and J lost 0, with 13 bases in between. The germline gives CDR1 SGHTS, CDR2 YDEGEE. In DNA, the CDR3 is TGTGCCAGCAGCTTATCTCGGACGGTTAGCACAGATACGCAGTATTTT. Its protein is CASSLSRTVSTDTQYF.

This clonotype occurred many times. The rearrangement uses TRBV10-1 and TRBJ2-2; TRBD2 matches at 10 bases. The CDR3 is 16 residues long. Per the germline V gene, CDR1 is WNHNN and CDR2 is SYGVQD (reference sequence). V lost 6 bases to trimming and J lost 2 bases; unmatched junction nucleotides: 6. CDR3: CASSGRLAGNTGELFF. CDR3 sequence (DNA): TGCGCCAGCAGCGGGAGACTAGCGGGTAACACCGGGGAGCTGTTTTTT.